The 14 T cell receptor beta chains in this list originate from one sample, sequenced in a study of naive and memory T cell subsets (dated 2017 in TCRdb). The library was prepared using UMI-ligation and nested PCR. Reads for this sample came from an Illumina MiSeq. To cover both TRBC1 and TRBC2, the beta constant-region primer consisted of an equimolar mix of two oligonucleotides. TCRdb trimmed the raw reads at Q25, called clones with MiXCR and kept productive beta chains. Here each entry gathers all rows of one CDR3 protein and keeps the most common genes and DNA. Recorded for this sample are some 87,000 distinct CDR3 sequences; 6% to 7.5% of them occurred a single time. About 1.6% of the sample goes to the ten largest clones. The specimen was central memory CD4+ T cells from blood. Per the publication, the cell subset or site label means: central memory, CD45RA- CD27+. The source of these receptors is a human donor in good health.

This clonotype was observed many times. The J gene is TRBJ2-1, the V gene TRBV11-3; a possible D gene is TRBD2 (5 bases). This CDR3 contains 16 residues. V dropped 1 base and J dropped 10 bases, with 20 bases sitting between them. Germline V gene lookup returns CDR1 SGHNT and CDR2 YENEEA. CDR3 region: CASSLVSDRVFREQFF. The CDR3 DNA is TGTGCCAGCAGCTTAGTTAGCGATAGGGTTTTTAGGGAGCAGTTCTTC.

This clonotype was counted many times. This chain joins TRBV7-9 and TRBJ2-7, with TRBD2 as a possible D gene (5 bases). Germline V gene sequence: CDR1 SEHNR, CDR2 FQNEAQ (reference sequence). V lost 0 bases to trimming and J lost 7 bases, with 13 bases between them. The CDR3 contains 14 residues. The CDR3 sequence: CASSLAAGRGEQYF. The CDR3 nucleotides are TGTGCCAGCAGCTTAGCGGCGGGCCGGGGTGAGCAGTACTTC.

Only a few counts were recorded for this clonotype. The rearrangement uses TRBV7-9 and TRBJ2-5; 7 positions agree with TRBD1. The CDR3 sequence is 12 residues long. CDR1 is SEHNR, CDR2 FQNEAQ, per germline (reference sequence). V was clipped by 6 bases and J by 4 bases; unmatched bases: 2. For the CDR3, the DNA is TGTGCCAGCAGACAGGGGTTAGAGACCCAGTACTTC. As protein: CASRQGLETQYF.

The rearrangement links TRBV2 to TRBJ2-3; tentative D call: TRBD1 (8 bases). The CDR3 consists of 17 residues. Trimming cost V 1 base and J 2 bases, with 16 bases left between them. Germline CDR1 and CDR2: SNHLY and FYNNEI. The CDR3 DNA follows: TGTGCCAGCAGTGAAGGACAGGGGAGGGACCTCACAGATACGCAGTATTTT. Translating it yields CASSEGQGRDLTDTQYF.

This clonotype was counted between two and nine times. V and J are TRBV6-6 and TRBJ1-3, with 8 bases identical to TRBD1. The CDR3 contains 16 residues. Germline V gives CDR1 MNHNY, CDR2 SVGAGI (reference sequence). V was clipped by 5 bases and J by 5 bases; unmatched bases: 11. The CDR3 reads CASSPPGQDSRNTIYF. The CDR3 nucleotides read TGTGCCAGCAGTCCCCCGGGACAGGATAGTCGAAACACCATATATTTT.

This clonotype occurred many times. The chain links TRBV4-2 to TRBJ1-1; D might be TRBD1 (5 bases). V lost 0 bases to trimming and J lost 5 bases, with 19 bases between them. Germline values: CDR1 LGHNA, CDR2 YNFKEQ. The CDR3 contains 17 residues. The CDR3 DNA follows: TGTGCCAGCAGCCAAGATCGGGGAACCAGTAGGGGAACTGAAGCTTTCTTT. Translating gives CASSQDRGTSRGTEAFF.

This clonotype was counted at least ten times. The chain links TRBV18 to TRBJ2-3, with D perhaps matching TRBD2 (5 bases). The CDR3 length is 16 residues. Per germline, CDR1 KGHSH and CDR2 LQKENI. The germline V and J ends were trimmed by 6 bases and 0 bases, with 16 bases remaining between them. The DNA of the CDR3 is TGTGCCAGCTCTCACCTAGCTAAGACTAGCACAGATACGCAGTATTTT. Encoded protein: CASSHLAKTSTDTQYF. Full variable domain (missing parts from reference TRBV18 and TRBJ2-3): NAGVMQNPRHLVRRRGQEARLRCSPMKGHSHVYWYRQLPEEGLKFMVYLQKENIIDESGMPKERFSAEFPKEGPSILRIQQVVRGDSAAYFCASSHLAKTSTDTQYFGPGTRLTVL.

This clonotype was seen ten or more times. V gene TRBV20-1 combines with J gene TRBJ2-3, with TRBD2 identical over 9 bases. This CDR3 has 17 amino acids. The germline V gene has CDR1 DFQATT and CDR2 SNEGSKA (reference sequence). V gave up 0 bases and J gave up 3 bases; unmatched junction bases: 10. The CDR3 here is CSARDLRGGRGTDTQYF. The CDR3 DNA sequence: TGCAGTGCTAGAGATCTGCGGGGGGGCCGAGGGACAGATACGCAGTATTTT.

In this sample, this clonotype turned up many times. V gene TRBV7-2 combines with J gene TRBJ1-1, with TRBD1 as a possible D gene (5 bases). Germline-derived CDR1 and CDR2 are SGHTA and FQGNSA. This CDR3 spans 13 amino acids. Trimming pared 5 bases from V and 8 bases from J, leaving 15 bases between. The CDR3 loop reads CASSQQPGLEAFF. As DNA, the CDR3 is TGTGCCAGCAGCCAACAGCCGGGACTGGAAGCTTTCTTT.

Ten or more counts support this clonotype. The chain has TRBV5-1 and TRBJ2-3; D gene unclear. Trimming cost V 0 bases and J 8 bases, with 13 bases left between them. The V gene's germline CDR1 is SGHRS and CDR2 YFSETQ. The CDR3 totals 14 residues. The CDR3 loop is CASSLVVGPGTQYF. CDR3 DNA: TGCGCCAGCAGCTTGGTTGTGGGCCCAGGTACGCAGTATTTT.

This clonotype was seen repeatedly, ten times or more. The V call is TRBV6-2 or TRBV6-3, the J call TRBJ1-1; D gene ambiguous. The CDR3 extends over 14 amino acids. Germline V gene lookup returns CDR1 MNHEY and CDR2 SVGEGT. V shed 10 bases and J shed 1 base, with 16 bases lying between them. Here the CDR3 DNA reads TGTGCCACCTACCCGCCGGGGAGGAACACTGAAGCTTTCTTT. This codes for CATYPPGRNTEAFF.

This clonotype was picked up a small number of times. The rearrangement uses TRBV28 and TRBJ2-1; 8 bases match TRBD2. Germline V lookup: CDR1 MDHEN, CDR2 SYDVKM. Trimming cost V 8 bases and J 4 bases; bases outside gene matches: 10. The CDR3 totals 15 residues. The CDR3 loop reads CASLVTSAYYNEQFF. The CDR3 DNA sequence: TGTGCCAGCTTGGTGACTAGCGCTTATTACAATGAGCAGTTCTTC.

As for this clonotype: Since a much larger clone is just one base distant, this may be a read error. V and J are TRBV4-2 and TRBJ1-2; the D gene is possibly TRBD1 (5 bases). The CDR3 loop spans 17 amino acids. Germline V lookup: CDR1 LGHNA, CDR2 YNFKEQ. CDR3 sequence reads: CVSSPAPGVTVNYGYTF. The CDR3 DNA follows: TGTGTCAGCAGCCCAGCCCCCGGGGTGACAGTTAACTATGGCTACACCTTC.

Ten or more counts support this clonotype. The chain recombines TRBV11-2 with TRBJ2-5; possibly TRBD1 for D (6 bases). The germline V gene has CDR1 SGHAT and CDR2 FQNNGV. Trimming removed 5 bases from V and 2 bases from J, with 21 bases in between. The CDR3 has 17 residues. CDR3 DNA sequence: TGTGCCAGCAGCAGATCACTACAGGGATTCCCACAAGAGACCCAGTACTTC. Amino acids: CASSRSLQGFPQETQYF.